This is a list of T cell receptor beta chains from one sample in a study of blood T cell repertoires in COVID-19. Data came from immunoSEQ multiplex PCR; TCRdb stores just in-frame clones and leaves some out. The sample shows some 220,000 clones, about three quarters of them seen only once. Input material: peripheral blood. The receptors here all came from an older woman with acute or convalescent COVID-19. CDR3s leave out the opening cysteine and the closing phenylalanine or tryptophan. Each record gives: V gene, J gene, CDR3 protein.

v_call: TRBV4-1
j_call: TRBJ1-4
cdr3_aa: ASSTTGGVNEKLF

v_call: TRBV7-8
j_call: TRBJ1-4
cdr3_aa: ASSFSGQGREKLF

v_call: TRBV7-9
j_call: TRBJ2-5
cdr3_aa: ASSLRQGQETQY

v_call: TRBV6-6
j_call: TRBJ2-2
cdr3_aa: ASSMRLAGNTGELF

v_call: TRBV15
j_call: TRBJ1-5
cdr3_aa: ATSRGAGEREPQH

v_call: TRBV7-8
j_call: TRBJ2-1
cdr3_aa: ASSLAQWVLAGGSRQF

v_call: TRBV9
j_call: TRBJ1-4
cdr3_aa: ASSPGVGDGNEKLF

v_call: TRBV24-1
j_call: TRBJ2-3
cdr3_aa: ATSELASGGTTDTQY

v_call: TRBV19
j_call: TRBJ1-2
cdr3_aa: ASSKIMTGNDYGYT

v_call: TRBV5-1
j_call: TRBJ1-5
cdr3_aa: ASSPGDRWNQPQH

v_call: TRBV9
j_call: TRBJ2-7
cdr3_aa: ASSMLAGAAYEQY

v_call: TRBV5-8
j_call: TRBJ2-3
cdr3_aa: ASSSDLPTDTQY

v_call: TRBV12-3/TRBV12-4
j_call: TRBJ2-5
cdr3_aa: ASTIHAGETQY

v_call: TRBV2
j_call: TRBJ1-1
cdr3_aa: ASSGGGTEAF

v_call: TRBV6-5
j_call: TRBJ1-2
cdr3_aa: ASYTRTGEDYGYT

v_call: TRBV6-5
j_call: TRBJ1-6
cdr3_aa: ASRDGGGLNSPLH

v_call: TRBV3-1/TRBV3-2
j_call: TRBJ1-5
cdr3_aa: ASSQQGNGNQPQH

v_call: TRBV5-1
j_call: TRBJ2-5
cdr3_aa: ASSLDRETQY

v_call: TRBV5-1
j_call: TRBJ2-3
cdr3_aa: ASSTSAGAHTDTQY

v_call: TRBV7-9
j_call: TRBJ2-6
cdr3_aa: ASSASGDGANVLT

v_call: TRBV30
j_call: TRBJ2-7
cdr3_aa: AWSGQNYEQY

v_call: TRBV5-1
j_call: TRBJ2-7
cdr3_aa: ASSLAPGLEYEQY

v_call: TRBV3-1/TRBV3-2
j_call: TRBJ1-1
cdr3_aa: ASTSRDRATEAF

v_call: TRBV10-2
j_call: TRBJ2-1
cdr3_aa: ASRGQGQRGSSYNEQF

v_call: TRBV6-2/TRBV6-3
j_call: TRBJ2-1
cdr3_aa: ASSIDTRDEQF

v_call: TRBV29-1
j_call: TRBJ2-3
cdr3_aa: SVEVIQGDTQY

v_call: TRBV13
j_call: TRBJ2-4
cdr3_aa: ASSLSPGGAKNIQY

v_call: TRBV19
j_call: TRBJ2-1
cdr3_aa: ASSMSGDGSYNEQF

v_call: TRBV21-1
j_call: TRBJ2-5
cdr3_aa: ASSKVAPGTGVETQY

v_call: TRBV5-1
j_call: TRBJ2-7
cdr3_aa: ASSPGTGKNEQY

v_call: TRBV9
j_call: TRBJ1-2
cdr3_aa: ASSVGSDRDYGYT

v_call: TRBV30
j_call: TRBJ1-5
cdr3_aa: AWSLESQPQH

v_call: TRBV18
j_call: TRBJ1-2
cdr3_aa: ASSPSNYGYT

v_call: TRBV19
j_call: TRBJ1-1
cdr3_aa: ASSRRQSGNTEAF

v_call: TRBV9
j_call: TRBJ2-5
cdr3_aa: ASSYSGGGAETQY

v_call: TRBV3-1/TRBV3-2
j_call: TRBJ2-7
cdr3_aa: ASSQVPGAYEQY

v_call: TRBV5-5
j_call: TRBJ2-1
cdr3_aa: ASSFRSAGATQSEQF

v_call: TRBV29-1
j_call: TRBJ1-6
cdr3_aa: SVSGGGGRRSYNSPLH

v_call: TRBV6-6
j_call: TRBJ2-1
cdr3_aa: ASSQGGPKNEQF

v_call: TRBV5-6
j_call: TRBJ2-5
cdr3_aa: ASSFVRGETQY

v_call: TRBV19
j_call: TRBJ2-5
cdr3_aa: ASSIGGGNQETQY

v_call: TRBV19
j_call: TRBJ2-2
cdr3_aa: ASSSRGTGELF

v_call: TRBV5-1
j_call: TRBJ1-1
cdr3_aa: ASRRGTLDTEAF

v_call: TRBV7-2
j_call: TRBJ2-7
cdr3_aa: ASSLLPGGDIEQY

v_call: TRBV5-6
j_call: TRBJ1-2
cdr3_aa: ASSLQGYGYT

v_call: TRBV5-6
j_call: TRBJ1-2
cdr3_aa: ASSSIQGNYGYT

v_call: TRBV7-2
j_call: TRBJ1-1
cdr3_aa: ASTLDRLNTEAF

v_call: TRBV27
j_call: TRBJ2-2
cdr3_aa: ASSSPGRWLNTGELF

v_call: TRBV4-1
j_call: TRBJ1-2
cdr3_aa: ASSQDEDLYGYT